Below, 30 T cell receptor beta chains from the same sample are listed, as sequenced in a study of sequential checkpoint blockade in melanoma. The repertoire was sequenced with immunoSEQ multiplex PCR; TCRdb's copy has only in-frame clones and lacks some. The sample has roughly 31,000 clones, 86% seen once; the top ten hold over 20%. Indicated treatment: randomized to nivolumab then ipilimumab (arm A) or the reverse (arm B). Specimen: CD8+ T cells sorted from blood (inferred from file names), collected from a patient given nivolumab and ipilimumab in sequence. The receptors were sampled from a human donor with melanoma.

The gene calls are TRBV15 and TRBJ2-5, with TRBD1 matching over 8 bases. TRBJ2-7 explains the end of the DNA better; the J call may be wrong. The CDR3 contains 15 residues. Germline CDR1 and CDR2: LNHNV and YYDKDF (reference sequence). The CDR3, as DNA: TGTGCCACCAGCAGAGTATGGACAGGGACCAACGAGCAGTACTTC. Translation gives CATSRVWTGTNEQYF.

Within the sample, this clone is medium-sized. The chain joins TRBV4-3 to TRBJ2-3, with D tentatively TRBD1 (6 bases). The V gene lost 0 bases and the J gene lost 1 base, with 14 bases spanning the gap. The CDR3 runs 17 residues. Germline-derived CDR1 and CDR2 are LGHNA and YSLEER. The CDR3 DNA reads TGCGCCAGCAGCCAAGAACGTCCCAGGGGTCGCACAGATACGCAGTATTTT. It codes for CASSQERPRGRTDTQYF.

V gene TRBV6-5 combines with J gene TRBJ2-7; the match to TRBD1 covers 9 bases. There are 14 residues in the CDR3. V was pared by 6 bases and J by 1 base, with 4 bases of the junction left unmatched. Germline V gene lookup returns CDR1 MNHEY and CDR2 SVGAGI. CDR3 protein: CASSSGTGSYEQYF. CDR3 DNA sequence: TGTGCCAGCAGCTCCGGGACAGGGTCCTACGAGCAGTACTTC.

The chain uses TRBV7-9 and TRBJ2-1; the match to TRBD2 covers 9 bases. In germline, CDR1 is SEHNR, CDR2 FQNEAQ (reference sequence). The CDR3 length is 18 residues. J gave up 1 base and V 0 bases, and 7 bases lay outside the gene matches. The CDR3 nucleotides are TGTGCCAGCAGCTTAGCGACTAGCGGTCGAGCGTCCTACAATGAGCAGTTCTTC. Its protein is CASSLATSGRASYNEQFF.

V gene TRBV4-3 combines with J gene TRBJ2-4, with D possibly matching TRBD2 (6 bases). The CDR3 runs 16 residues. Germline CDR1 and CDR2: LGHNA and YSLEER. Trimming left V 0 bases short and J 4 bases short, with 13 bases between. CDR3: CASSQDPGLGKNIQYF. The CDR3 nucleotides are TGCGCCAGCAGCCAAGATCCGGGACTGGGAAAAAACATTCAGTACTTC.

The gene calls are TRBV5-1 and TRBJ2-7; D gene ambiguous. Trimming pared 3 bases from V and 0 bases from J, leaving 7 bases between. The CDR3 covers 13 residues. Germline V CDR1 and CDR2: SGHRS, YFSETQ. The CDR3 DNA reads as TGCGCCAGCAGCTACGGTAGCTCCTACGAGCAGTACTTC. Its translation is CASSYGSSYEQYF.

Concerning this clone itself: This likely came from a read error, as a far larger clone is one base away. The DNA of the CDR3 is TGTGTCAGCAGCTTAGGACAGGGCCCGTTGGCCAACGTCCTGACTTTC. This sequence encodes CVSSLGQGPLANVLTF. The J gene is TRBJ2-6, the V gene TRBV7-9; 8 bases line up with TRBD1. Germline V gene data show CDR1 as SEHNR and CDR2 as FQNEAQ (reference sequence). The CDR3 length is 16 residues. Complete variable domain (other parts from reference TRBV7-9 and TRBJ2-6): DTGVSQNPRHKITKRGQNVTFRCDPISEHNRLYWYRQTLGQGPEFLTYFQNEAQLEKSRLLSDRFSAERPKGSFSTLEIQRTEQGDSAMYLCVSSLGQGPLANVLTFGAGSRLTVL.

CDR3 nucleotide sequence: TGTGCCAGCACCATGCGGACTCATTCTAGCACAGATACGCAGTATTTT. Its protein product is CASTMRTHSSTDTQYF. The chain employs TRBV11-2 and TRBJ2-3; possibly TRBD2 for D (5 bases). The CDR3 sequence is 16 residues long. Per germline, CDR1 SGHAT and CDR2 FQNNGV. The V end lost 7 bases, the J end lost 0 bases, and 17 bases lay between the germline ends.

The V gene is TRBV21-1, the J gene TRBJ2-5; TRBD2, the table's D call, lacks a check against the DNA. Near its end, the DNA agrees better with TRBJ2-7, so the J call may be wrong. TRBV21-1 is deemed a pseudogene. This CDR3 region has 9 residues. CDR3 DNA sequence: TGTGCCAGGAAAAACGAGCAGTACTTC. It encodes CARKNEQYF.

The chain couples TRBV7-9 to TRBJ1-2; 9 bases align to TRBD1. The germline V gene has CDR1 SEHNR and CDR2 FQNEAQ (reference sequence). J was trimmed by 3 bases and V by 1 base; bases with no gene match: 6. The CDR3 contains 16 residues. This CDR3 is CASSLGRDRVDYGYTF. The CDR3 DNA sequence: TGTGCCAGCAGCTTAGGACGGGACAGGGTCGACTATGGCTACACCTTC.

The CDR3 region is CASSLVFSSSTDTQYF. CDR3 nucleotides: TGTGCCAGCAGCTTGGTGTTTTCTTCTAGCACAGATACGCAGTATTTT. The V and J genes are TRBV5-4 and TRBJ2-3; D gene ambiguous. From germline, CDR1 is SGHNT and CDR2 YYREEE (reference sequence). CDR3 length equals 16 residues. The ends were cut back, 0 bases at V and 0 bases at J, with 11 bases in the middle.

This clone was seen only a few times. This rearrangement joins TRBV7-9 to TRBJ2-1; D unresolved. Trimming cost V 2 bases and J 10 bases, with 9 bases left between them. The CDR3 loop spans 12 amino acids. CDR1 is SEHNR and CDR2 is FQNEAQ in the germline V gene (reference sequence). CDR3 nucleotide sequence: TGTGCCAGCAGCTTATTACACCAGGAGCAGTTCTTC. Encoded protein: CASSLLHQEQFF.

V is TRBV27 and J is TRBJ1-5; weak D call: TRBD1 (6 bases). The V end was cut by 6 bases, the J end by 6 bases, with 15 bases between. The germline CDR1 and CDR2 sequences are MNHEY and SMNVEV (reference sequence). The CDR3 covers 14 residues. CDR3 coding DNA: TGTGCCAGCAGCAGGGGCAGGGTGACTCAGCCCCAGCATTTT. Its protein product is CASSRGRVTQPQHF.

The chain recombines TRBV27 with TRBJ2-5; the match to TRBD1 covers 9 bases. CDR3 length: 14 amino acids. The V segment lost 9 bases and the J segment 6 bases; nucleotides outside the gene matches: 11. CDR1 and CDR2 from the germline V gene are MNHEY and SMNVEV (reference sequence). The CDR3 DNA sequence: TGTGCCAGTTGTCCCGGGACAGGGTTTAAGACCCAGTACTTC. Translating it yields CASCPGTGFKTQYF.

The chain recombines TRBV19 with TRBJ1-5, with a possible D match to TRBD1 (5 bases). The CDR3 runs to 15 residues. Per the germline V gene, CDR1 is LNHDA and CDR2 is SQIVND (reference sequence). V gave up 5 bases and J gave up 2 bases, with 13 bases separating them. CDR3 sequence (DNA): TGTGCCAGTAGTCCAACCAGGGTGGGCAATCAGCCCCAGCATTTT. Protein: CASSPTRVGNQPQHF.

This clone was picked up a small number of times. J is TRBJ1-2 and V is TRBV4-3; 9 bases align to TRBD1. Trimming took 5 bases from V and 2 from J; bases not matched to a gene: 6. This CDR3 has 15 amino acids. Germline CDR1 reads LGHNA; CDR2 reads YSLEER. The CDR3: CASSVGQGFNYGYTF. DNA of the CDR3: TGCGCCAGCAGCGTGGGACAGGGATTCAACTATGGCTACACCTTC.

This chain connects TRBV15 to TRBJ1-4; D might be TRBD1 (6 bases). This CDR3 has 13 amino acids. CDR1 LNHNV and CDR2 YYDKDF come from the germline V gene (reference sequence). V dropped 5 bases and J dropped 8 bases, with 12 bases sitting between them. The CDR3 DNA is TGTGCCACCAGCGACAGGCGGGGGGAAAAACTGTTTTTT. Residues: CATSDRRGEKLFF.

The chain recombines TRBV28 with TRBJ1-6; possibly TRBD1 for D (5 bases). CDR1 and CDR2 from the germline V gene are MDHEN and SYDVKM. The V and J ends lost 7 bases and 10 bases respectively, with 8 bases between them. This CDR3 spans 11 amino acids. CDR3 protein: CASTGGSPLHF. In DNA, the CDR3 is TGTGCCAGCACCGGGGGGTCACCCCTCCACTTT.

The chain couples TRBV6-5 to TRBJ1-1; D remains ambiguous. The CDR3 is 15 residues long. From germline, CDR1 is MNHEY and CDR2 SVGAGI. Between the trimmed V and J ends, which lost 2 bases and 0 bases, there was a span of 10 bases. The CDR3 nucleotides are TGTGCCAGCAGTTACGTGGCCCCCCTGAACACTGAAGCTTTCTTT. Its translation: CASSYVAPLNTEAFF.

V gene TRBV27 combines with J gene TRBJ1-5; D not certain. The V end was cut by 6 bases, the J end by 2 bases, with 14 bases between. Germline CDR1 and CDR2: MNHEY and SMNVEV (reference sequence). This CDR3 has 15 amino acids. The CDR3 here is CASSPMGRGNQPQHF. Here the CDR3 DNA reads TGTGCCAGCAGCCCAATGGGGAGAGGCAATCAGCCCCAGCATTTT.

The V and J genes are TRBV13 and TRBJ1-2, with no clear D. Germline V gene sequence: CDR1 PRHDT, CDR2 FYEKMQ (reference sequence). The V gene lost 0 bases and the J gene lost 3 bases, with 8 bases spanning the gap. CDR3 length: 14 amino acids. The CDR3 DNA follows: TGTGCCAGCAGCTTAGGGGGCTCGGACTATGGCTACACCTTC. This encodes CASSLGGSDYGYTF.

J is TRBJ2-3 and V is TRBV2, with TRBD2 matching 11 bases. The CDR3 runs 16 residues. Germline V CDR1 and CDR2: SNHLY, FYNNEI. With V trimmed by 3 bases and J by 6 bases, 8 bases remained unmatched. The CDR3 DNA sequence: TGTGCCAGCAGTGAGGAGGCTAGCGGGAGGAGGGATACGCAGTATTTT. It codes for CASSEEASGRRDTQYF. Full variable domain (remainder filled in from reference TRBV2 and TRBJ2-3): EPEVTQTPSHQVTQMGQEVILRCVPISNHLYFYWYRQILGQKVEFLVSFYNNEISEKSEIFDDQFSVERPDGSNFTLKIRSTKLEDSAMYFCASSEEASGRRDTQYFGPGTRLTVL.

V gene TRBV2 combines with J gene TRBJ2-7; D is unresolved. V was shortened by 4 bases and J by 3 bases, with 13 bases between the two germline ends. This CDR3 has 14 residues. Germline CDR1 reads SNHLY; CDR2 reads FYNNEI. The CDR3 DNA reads TGTGCCAGCAGTGTCCGAAGCTTCAACTACGAGCAGTACTTC. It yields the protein CASSVRSFNYEQYF.

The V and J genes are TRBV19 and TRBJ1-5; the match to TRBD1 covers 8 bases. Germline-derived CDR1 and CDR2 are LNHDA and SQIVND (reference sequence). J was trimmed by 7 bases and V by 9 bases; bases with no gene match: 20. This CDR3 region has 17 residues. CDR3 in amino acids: CASSFLLEGQVKQPQHF. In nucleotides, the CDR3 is TGTGCCAGCTCGTTCCTCCTGGAGGGACAGGTGAAGCAGCCCCAGCATTTT.

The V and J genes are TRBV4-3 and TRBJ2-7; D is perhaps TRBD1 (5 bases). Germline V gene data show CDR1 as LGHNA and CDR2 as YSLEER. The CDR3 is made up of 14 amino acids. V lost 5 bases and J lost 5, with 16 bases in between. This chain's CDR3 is CASSVQGSRNEQYF. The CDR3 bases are TGCGCCAGCAGCGTCCAGGGTTCCCGGAACGAGCAGTACTTC.

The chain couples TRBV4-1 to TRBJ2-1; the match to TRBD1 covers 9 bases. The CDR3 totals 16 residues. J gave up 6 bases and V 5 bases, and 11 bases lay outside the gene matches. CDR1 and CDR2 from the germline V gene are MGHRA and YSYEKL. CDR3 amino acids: CASSYHLQGAGNEQFF. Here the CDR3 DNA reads TGCGCCAGCAGCTACCACTTACAGGGGGCTGGCAATGAGCAGTTCTTC.

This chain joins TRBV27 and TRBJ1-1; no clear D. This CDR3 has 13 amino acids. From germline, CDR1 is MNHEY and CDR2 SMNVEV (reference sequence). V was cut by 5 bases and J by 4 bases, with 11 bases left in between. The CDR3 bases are TGTGCCAGCAGTCCGCGGCTGGGCACTGAAGCTTTCTTT. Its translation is CASSPRLGTEAFF.

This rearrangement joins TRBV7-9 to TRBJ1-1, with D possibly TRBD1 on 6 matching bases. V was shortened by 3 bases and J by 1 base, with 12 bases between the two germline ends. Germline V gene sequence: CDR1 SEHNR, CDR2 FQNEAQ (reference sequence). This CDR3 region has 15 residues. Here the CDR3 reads CASSFIGQSNTEAFF. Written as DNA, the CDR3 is TGTGCCAGCAGCTTTATAGGACAGTCGAACACTGAAGCTTTCTTT.

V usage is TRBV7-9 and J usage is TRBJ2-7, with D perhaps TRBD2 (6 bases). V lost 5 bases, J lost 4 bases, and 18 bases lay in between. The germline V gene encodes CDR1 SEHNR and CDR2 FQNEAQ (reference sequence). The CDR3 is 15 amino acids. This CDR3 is CASSPRLEGLYEQYF. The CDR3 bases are TGTGCCAGCAGCCCTAGACTAGAGGGGCTTTACGAGCAGTACTTC.

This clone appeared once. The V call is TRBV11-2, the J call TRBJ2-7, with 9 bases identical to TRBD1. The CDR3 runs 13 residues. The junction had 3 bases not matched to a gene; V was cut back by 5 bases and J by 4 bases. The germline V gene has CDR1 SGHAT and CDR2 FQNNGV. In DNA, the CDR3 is TGTGCCAGCAGCCAGACAGGGGGTTACGAGCAGTACTTC. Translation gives CASSQTGGYEQYF.